The next 10 T cell receptor beta chains were all read from a single sample in a study of CD8 T cells in ankylosing spondylitis. TCRdb reprocessed the 5' RACE reads via MiXCR and lists one record per CDR3 protein. The sample shows 50,000 to 65,000 distinct CDR3 sequences, 6.5% to 9% of them seen only once. The sequenced sample consisted of blood, either unsorted or a sorted T cell fraction (not recorded which). These receptors came from a female donor with ankylosing spondylitis or in good health (not recorded which).

This clonotype was counted at least ten times. The V and J genes are TRBV6-1 and TRBJ1-2, with TRBD1 matching 7 bases. This CDR3 is built from 14 residues. The V and J ends lost 5 bases and 5 bases, in that order; junction bases with no gene match: 8. Germline V gene sequence: CDR1 MNHNS, CDR2 SASEGT. The DNA of the CDR3 is TGTGCCAGCAGTATAGACAGGGACGCATATGGCTACACCTTC. Its translation is CASSIDRDAYGYTF.

This clonotype was recorded many times. The chain links TRBV7-9 to TRBJ1-2; D is perhaps TRBD1 (5 bases). The CDR3 is 16 residues long. V was pared by 5 bases and J by 0 bases, with 16 bases between. The germline V gene has CDR1 SEHNR and CDR2 FQNEAQ (reference sequence). The CDR3 protein is CASSHGGTGANYGYTF. The CDR3 DNA is TGTGCCAGCAGCCATGGAGGGACGGGAGCTAACTATGGCTACACCTTC.

Many counts were recorded for this clonotype. At one of its ends the junction is not consistent with the germline gene, which may arise from a read error. This CDR3 reads CASSPAGASNQPQHF. The CDR3 DNA is TGTGCCAGTTCACCGGCGGGGGCTAGCAATCAGCCCCAGCATTTT. V usage is TRBV18 and J usage is TRBJ1-5; possible D gene TRBD1, 6 bases. The CDR3 contains 15 residues. Germline V gene lookup returns CDR1 KGHSH and CDR2 LQKENI.

V is TRBV18 and J is TRBJ1-2; 9 bases align to TRBD1. CDR3 length: 14 amino acids. J was trimmed by 6 bases and V by 1 base; bases with no gene match: 3. The germline V gene encodes CDR1 KGHSH and CDR2 LQKENI. The CDR3 region has the DNA TGTGCCAGCTCACCACGGCGGACAGGGGATGGCTACACCTTC. The encoded protein is CASSPRRTGDGYTF.

There are many counts of this clonotype. This rearrangement joins TRBV20-1 to TRBJ1-2; 8 positions agree with TRBD1. There are 12 residues in the CDR3. Germline trimming cut 5 bases from V and 4 bases from J; bases unmatched to any gene: 3. Germline values: CDR1 DFQATT, CDR2 SNEGSKA (reference sequence). The DNA of the CDR3 is TGCAGTGCTTCAGGGGGCAGCTATGGCTACACCTTC. It specifies CSASGGSYGYTF.

A remark on this clonotype: Just one base apart from a much larger clone, this may be a read error. CDR3 sequence reads: CASRQKTDRNQPQHF. The CDR3 DNA follows: TGTGCCAGCAGACAAAAGACAGATCGGAATCAGCCCCAGCATTTT. This chain joins TRBV12-3 or TRBV12-4 and TRBJ1-5, with D maybe TRBD1 (5 bases). CDR3 length: 15 amino acids. V was clipped by 6 bases and J by 4 bases, with 16 bases between them.

This clonotype occurred many times. The chain carries TRBV12-3 or TRBV12-4 and TRBJ1-2, with D perhaps matching TRBD1 (5 bases). V gave up 6 bases and J gave up 2 bases, with 10 bases separating them. The CDR3 loop spans 13 amino acids. In nucleotides, the CDR3 is TGTGCCAGCAGGCTGGGGGGAAACTATGGCTACACCTTC. It translates to CASRLGGNYGYTF.

About this clonotype: This may arise from a read error, as a much more abundant clone is one base away. The rearrangement joins TRBV5-6 to TRBJ2-2; 7 bases agree with TRBD2. The CDR3 sequence is 16 residues long. The V gene's germline CDR1 is SGHDT and CDR2 YYEEEE. CDR3 coding DNA: TGTGCCACCAGCAATAGCGGCGGGGGTGTCACCGGGGAGCTGTTTTTT. The encoded protein is CATSNSGGGVTGELFF.

This clonotype was counted at least ten times. This sequence joins TRBV20-1 and TRBJ1-1; D not resolved. This CDR3 has 20 residues. The ends were cut back, 0 bases at V and 2 bases at J, with 28 bases in the middle. Germline CDR1 and CDR2: DFQATT and SNEGSKA (reference sequence). The CDR3 here is CSARDRLDPPGTFFNTEAFF. In nucleotides, the CDR3 is TGCAGTGCTAGAGATCGTTTGGACCCCCCGGGTACCTTTTTTAACACTGAAGCTTTCTTT.

This clonotype was picked up many times. V usage is TRBV6-5 and J usage is TRBJ2-3; 7 nucleotides match TRBD2. The CDR3 extends over 16 amino acids. The V gene's germline CDR1 is MNHEY and CDR2 SVGAGI. V shed 3 bases and J 0 bases; nucleotides not matched to a gene: 6. This CDR3 reads CASSYGSGLSTDTQYF. The DNA of the CDR3 is TGTGCCAGCAGTTATGGATCGGGACTAAGCACAGATACGCAGTATTTT.